The source of this T cell receptor (beta chain) is a study of spatial heterogeneity in lung cancer. Study at large: TCR transcript abundance in tumor regions was strongly correlated with the T cell module score obtained from matched bulk RNA-seq. Study-wide results and caveats: Expanded alpha and beta TCR counts within tumors tracked tumor mutation counts. The estimated TCR-seq coverage of tumor T cells amounted to roughly 6.7% when looking at alpha chains and about 14% when looking at beta chains.

The CDR3 consists of 14 residues. V gave up 2 bases and J gave up 5 bases; unmatched junction bases: 3. CDR1 is MDHEN, CDR2 SYDVKM, per germline. Carried by each TCR cDNA molecule was a unique molecular identifier. Each CDR3 protein gets one entry after TCRdb re-called the 5' RACE reads with MiXCR. The sample holds under 13,000 distinct CDR3 sequences, around 7.9% seen once. Time point denoted: sample taken at primary tumor resection. Sequencing covered unsorted whole RNA taken from tumor, nontumor lung or frozen PBMC. This clonotype counts as medium-sized. Its antigen is not known. The library was designed around alpha chains, so this beta chain is a stray read whose abundance carries little weight.

The TCR sequence derives from a female donor with early-stage non-small cell lung cancer. The specimen was lung tumor tissue, collected at surgery. The gene calls are TRBV28 and TRBJ1-5, with TRBD1 identical over 7 bases. This chain's CDR3 is CASSLPGGHQPQHF. In DNA form, the CDR3 reads TGTGCCAGCAGTTTACCAGGGGGACATCAGCCCCAGCATTTT. Full variable domain (outside the CDR3, taken from reference TRBV28 and TRBJ1-5): DVKVTQSSRYLVKRTGEKVFLECVQDMDHENMFWYRQDPGLGLRLIYFSYDVKMKEKGDIPEGYSVSREKKERFSLILESASTNQTSMYLCASSLPGGHQPQHFGDGTRLSIL.